This T cell receptor (beta chain) was identified in a study of T cells in Graves' hyperthyroidism and ophthalmopathy. Calling Graves' hyperthyroidism stable meant ophthalmopathy did not progress within 18 months. Uncontrolled infection, other autoimmune disease, pregnancy and lactation each barred patients from inclusion. PBMCs were collected from an approximately 10 ml volume of fresh peripheral blood. The germline V gene has CDR1 DFQATT and CDR2 SNEGSKA (reference sequence). The trim removed 6 bases at V and 6 bases at J, leaving 10 bases unmatched. This CDR3 comprises 14 residues. RNA transcripts served as the template for amplifying TCR beta CDR3 regions. TCR CDR3 underwent first-round RT-PCR with the HTBI primer set. TCRdb reprocessed the multiplex PCR reads with MiXCR, giving one entry per CDR3 protein. The sample lists 300,000 to 400,000 distinct CDR3 sequences, about 20% seen once, with approximately 49% in the top ten.

The chain combines TRBV20-1 with TRBJ2-7, with 11 bases identical to TRBD2. The sample consisted of blood. The TCR comes from a woman aged 45-60 years with Graves' hyperthyroidism. The CDR3 spells CSAPSGTSGLEQYF. The CDR3 region has the DNA TGCAGTGCCCCCTCGGGGACTAGCGGCCTCGAGCAGTACTTC.